A selection of T cell receptor beta chains follows, all from one sample in a study of beta chain features in type 1 diabetes. Repertoires were generated with immunoSEQ multiplex PCR, while TCRdb's copy carries only in-frame clones and drops some. This table holds hundreds of thousands of clones, 11% to 15% found once. Sequencing was carried out using naive CD4+ T cells from blood. The receptors were sampled from a young man with type 1 diabetes. Each CDR3 is given with its conserved first and last residue. The D gene is left open where the match is weak. Not all rows give a size; the values are once, few, many and, for expanded clones, a class.

D: TRBD2; size: few; J: TRBJ2-5; V: TRBV28; DNA: TGTGCCAGCAGTTTCAGCGGGGGGGCCCTCCAAGAGACCCAGTACTTC; CDR3: CASSFSGGALQETQYF
D: TRBD1; size: few; J: TRBJ1-4; V: TRBV30; DNA: TGTGCCTGGGGGGACAGGGCGATTACAACTAATGAAAAACTGTTTTTT; CDR3: CAWGDRAITTNEKLFF
D: .; size: .; J: TRBJ2-5; V: TRBV19; DNA: TGTGCCAGTAGTACGTTACAAACCCAAGAGACCCAGTACTTC; CDR3: CASSTLQTQETQYF
D: TRBD1; size: few; J: TRBJ2-5; V: TRBV7-9; DNA: TGTGCCAGCAGCTTGGGGACAGTGGCTGGGCAAGTAAAAGAGACCCAGTACTTC; CDR3: CASSLGTVAGQVKETQYF
D: .; size: few; J: TRBJ2-7; V: TRBV6-5; DNA: TGTGCCAGTAGGACCACCAGCTACGAGCAGTACTTC; CDR3: CASRTTSYEQYF
D: TRBD1; size: many; J: TRBJ2-1; V: TRBV14; DNA: TGTGCCAGCAGCCCAAGACAGGGGTCTAGGAATGAGCAGTTCTTC; CDR3: CASSPRQGSRNEQFF
D: .; size: few; J: TRBJ2-1; V: TRBV2; DNA: TGTGCCAGCAGTGCCGAGGACAGTGTGTACAGTGAGCAGTTCTTC; CDR3: CASSAEDSVYSEQFF
D: .; size: .; J: TRBJ2-3; V: TRBV2; DNA: TGTGCCAGCAGGCAGGACCGCACAGATACGCAGTATTTT; CDR3: CASRQDRTDTQYF
D: TRBD2; size: few; J: TRBJ2-7; V: TRBV29-1; DNA: TGCAGCGCAAGGACTAGCGGGAGCGAGAGCTCCTACGAGCAGTACTTC; CDR3: CSARTSGSESSYEQYF
D: TRBD2; size: .; J: TRBJ2-7; V: TRBV28; DNA: TGTGCCAGCAGGGCCCCGGGAGGGCTCTACGAGCAGTACTTC; CDR3: CASRAPGGLYEQYF
D: TRBD2; size: few; J: TRBJ2-5; V: TRBV7-2; DNA: TGTGCCAGCAGCTTAGCGAGGCTAGCGGGGCAAGAGACCCAGTACTTC; CDR3: CASSLARLAGQETQYF
D: .; size: .; J: TRBJ2-7; V: TRBV5-1; DNA: TGCGCCAGCAGCCCATTGACAGGAGTCCCCTACGAGCAGTACTTC; CDR3: CASSPLTGVPYEQYF
D: .; size: .; J: TRBJ2-7; V: TRBV30; DNA: TGTGCCTGGAACAGAGTGGGGGGCTACGAGCAGTACTTC; CDR3: CAWNRVGGYEQYF
D: TRBD2; size: few; J: TRBJ2-7; V: TRBV4-3; DNA: TGCGCCAGCAGCCAAGAGAGGGAGGGCCACTCCTACGAGCAGTACTTC; CDR3: CASSQEREGHSYEQYF
D: TRBD2; size: few; J: TRBJ2-1; V: TRBV5-1; DNA: TGCGCCAGCAGCTTGGCCCCGGGACTAGCGGGGGCAAATGAGCAGTTCTTC; CDR3: CASSLAPGLAGANEQFF
D: .; size: .; J: TRBJ2-5; V: TRBV10-2; DNA: TGCGCCAGTTCGAAGGACCCCCTTTTGGCCCAGTACTTC; CDR3: CASSKDPLLAQYF
D: .; size: once; J: TRBJ1-1; V: TRBV5-1; DNA: TGCGCCAGCAGCACCCTCGAGAGTTCGAGAATGAACACTGAAGCTTTCTTT; CDR3: CASSTLESSRMNTEAFF
D: TRBD1; size: few; J: TRBJ2-1; V: TRBV7-2; DNA: TGTGCCAGCAGCCCCCGGGACAGGGTGTCCGATGAGCAGTTCTTC; CDR3: CASSPRDRVSDEQFF
D: .; size: few; J: TRBJ1-1; V: TRBV29-1; DNA: TGCAGCGTTTCAGACAGAGTGAACACTGAAGCTTTCTTT; CDR3: CSVSDRVNTEAFF
D: TRBD2; size: few; J: TRBJ2-3; V: TRBV7-2; DNA: TGTGCCAGCAGCTTAGAGCCAGCGGGGACAGATACGCAGTATTTT; CDR3: CASSLEPAGTDTQYF
D: .; size: .; J: TRBJ2-7; V: TRBV25-1; DNA: TGTGCCAGCAGTGAAGGGGGGGGCACCTACGAGCAGTACTTC; CDR3: CASSEGGGTYEQYF
D: .; size: .; J: TRBJ2-7; V: TRBV10-3; DNA: TGTGCCATCACAGGGGGGGTCGAGCAGTACTTC; CDR3: CAITGGVEQYF
D: .; size: .; J: TRBJ1-2; V: TRBV7-3; DNA: TGTGCCAGCAGCTTAACCCCAGGTTCATGGGATGGCTACACCTTC; CDR3: CASSLTPGSWDGYTF
D: TRBD1; size: .; J: TRBJ1-2; V: TRBV28; DNA: TGTGCCAGCAATTCGGCAGGGGGCGACTATGGCTACACCTTC; CDR3: CASNSAGGDYGYTF
D: TRBD2; size: .; J: TRBJ2-7; V: TRBV30; DNA: TGTGCCTGGCTCCGGGACTACGGCGAGCAGTACTTC; CDR3: CAWLRDYGEQYF
D: TRBD1; size: .; J: TRBJ2-1; V: TRBV5-1; DNA: TGCGCCAGCAGCCAGACAGGGACCGATGAGCAGTTCTTC; CDR3: CASSQTGTDEQFF
D: .; size: few; J: TRBJ2-7; V: TRBV6-1; DNA: TGTGCCAGCAGCCCTACAGGCACAAATTCCTACGAGCAGTACTTC; CDR3: CASSPTGTNSYEQYF
D: .; size: .; J: TRBJ2-7; V: TRBV6-5; DNA: TGTGCCAGCAGTTACTCGCGGAACCACTACGAGCAGTACTTC; CDR3: CASSYSRNHYEQYF
D: .; size: .; J: TRBJ1-1; V: TRBV18; DNA: TGTGCCAGCTCACCAATCCCTGCGGGGAGGACTGAAGCTTTCTTT; CDR3: CASSPIPAGRTEAFF
D: TRBD1; size: .; J: TRBJ1-3; V: TRBV6-6; DNA: TGTGCCAGCAGTCCCGACAGGGGCAACACCATATATTTT; CDR3: CASSPDRGNTIYF
D: .; size: few; J: TRBJ2-7; V: TRBV19; DNA: TGTGCCAGTAGTTCCAGACCCTCCTACGAGCAGTACTTC; CDR3: CASSSRPSYEQYF
D: TRBD1; size: .; J: TRBJ2-7; V: TRBV7-9; DNA: TGTGCCAGCAGCGAGGGACAGGGGGCGAAATACGAGCAGTACTTC; CDR3: CASSEGQGAKYEQYF
D: .; size: many; J: TRBJ2-1; V: TRBV14; DNA: TGTGCCAGCAGCCAAGGGCAGGGGTCCTACAATGAGCAGTTCTTC; CDR3: CASSQGQGSYNEQFF
D: TRBD1; size: .; J: TRBJ1-1; V: TRBV7-9; DNA: TGTGCCAGCAGCTATCGGGACAGGAACACTGAAGCTTTCTTT; CDR3: CASSYRDRNTEAFF
D: TRBD1; size: .; J: TRBJ1-1; V: TRBV30; DNA: TGTGCCTGGAGCGACAGGGTTAGTGAAGCTTTCTTT; CDR3: CAWSDRVSEAFF
D: .; size: .; J: TRBJ1-2; V: TRBV10-3; DNA: TGTGCCATCAGCGGGAGAGGGGGTGACTATGGCTACACCTTC; CDR3: CAISGRGGDYGYTF
D: .; size: few; J: TRBJ2-3; V: TRBV29-1; DNA: TGCAGCGTTGATGGGGCTAGCACAGATACGCAGTATTTT; CDR3: CSVDGASTDTQYF
D: TRBD2; size: .; J: TRBJ2-3; V: TRBV10-1; DNA: TGCGCCAGCAGTGAATCCTATGCGGGAGGTGGGACGCAGTATTTT; CDR3: CASSESYAGGGTQYF
D: TRBD1; size: .; J: TRBJ1-1; V: TRBV7-2; DNA: TGTGCCAGCAGCTACACAGGGGCCACTGAAGCTTTCTTT; CDR3: CASSYTGATEAFF
D: TRBD2; size: .; J: TRBJ2-3; V: TRBV15; DNA: TGTGCCACCAGCAGAGATCCTCCGGGACTAGCTGTGTCAGATACGCAGTATTTT; CDR3: CATSRDPPGLAVSDTQYF
D: .; size: .; J: TRBJ1-1; V: TRBV30; DNA: TGTGCCTGGGAACTTAACACTGAAGCTTTCTTT; CDR3: CAWELNTEAFF
D: TRBD1; size: .; J: TRBJ2-7; V: TRBV19; DNA: TGTGCCACCAGACATGGACAGGGGGCGAACGAGCAGTACTTC; CDR3: CATRHGQGANEQYF
D: .; size: few; J: TRBJ2-7; V: TRBV30; DNA: TGTGCCTGGAGTGACGGAGAGCAGTACTTC; CDR3: CAWSDGEQYF
D: .; size: .; J: TRBJ2-5; V: TRBV30; DNA: TGTGCCCGAGCCGGGACTCCGGAGACCCAGTACTTC; CDR3: CARAGTPETQYF
D: .; size: few; J: TRBJ2-7; V: TRBV5-1; DNA: TGCGCCAGCAGCTTTGGGCAGGGGTCGGACGAGCAGTACTTC; CDR3: CASSFGQGSDEQYF
D: TRBD2; size: many; J: TRBJ2-1; V: TRBV7-9; DNA: TGTGCCAGCAGCTCTCCAGCGGGATTAGGGAATGAGCAGTTCTTC; CDR3: CASSSPAGLGNEQFF
D: .; size: .; J: TRBJ2-4; V: TRBV5-4; DNA: TGTGCCAGCAGCATCGATGAGTTCGGCATTCAGTACTTC; CDR3: CASSIDEFGIQYF
D: TRBD1; size: .; J: TRBJ2-7; V: TRBV6-5; DNA: TGTGCCAGCAGTTCGTCCCCCGGGACAGGGAAAAGGGAGCAGTACTTC; CDR3: CASSSSPGTGKREQYF
D: .; size: few; J: TRBJ2-5; V: TRBV2; DNA: TGTGCCAGCAAGGCAGGGAGAGTTTTAAGCGAGACCCAGTACTTC; CDR3: CASKAGRVLSETQYF
D: .; size: .; J: TRBJ1-1; V: TRBV18; DNA: TGTGCCAGCTCACCAGGGGGAAACACTGAAGCTTTCTTT; CDR3: CASSPGGNTEAFF
D: .; size: .; J: TRBJ2-5; V: TRBV12-5; DNA: TGTGCTAGTTCGAGGGGGGTCCAAGAGACCCAGTACTTC; CDR3: CASSRGVQETQYF
D: .; size: .; J: TRBJ1-1; V: TRBV29-1; DNA: TGCAGCGTTGGTAGGGAAGTGAACACTGAAGCTTTCTTT; CDR3: CSVGREVNTEAFF
D: .; size: .; J: TRBJ2-7; V: TRBV2; DNA: TGTGCCAGCAGTGAAGGGGACATAACCTACGAGCAGTACTTC; CDR3: CASSEGDITYEQYF
D: .; size: .; J: TRBJ1-2; V: TRBV7-8; DNA: TGTGCCAGCAGCCCGCGGGATGCAGGCTATGGCTACACCTTC; CDR3: CASSPRDAGYGYTF
D: TRBD1; size: few; J: TRBJ2-2; V: TRBV29-1; DNA: TGCAGCGTTGAAGACCCCGGACAGGGGGGGACCGGGGAGCTGTTTTTT; CDR3: CSVEDPGQGGTGELFF
D: .; size: few; J: TRBJ1-3; V: TRBV30; DNA: TGTGCCTGGAGCCAGATCTCTGGAAACACCATATATTTT; CDR3: CAWSQISGNTIYF
D: .; size: few; J: TRBJ1-2; V: TRBV15; DNA: TGTGCCACCTTCTCTTGGGGTTCCCGGGAAAGCGGCGATGGCTACACCTTC; CDR3: CATFSWGSRESGDGYTF
D: .; size: .; J: TRBJ2-2; V: TRBV2; DNA: TGTGCCAGCAGGGGACCCGGGGAGCTGTTTTTT; CDR3: CASRGPGELFF
D: TRBD1; size: few; J: TRBJ1-5; V: TRBV18; DNA: TGTGCCAGCTCACCTGGACAGGCTAATCAGCCCCAGCATTTT; CDR3: CASSPGQANQPQHF